This T cell receptor (beta chain) was observed in a study of glioma-infiltrating T cells. Using RNA template, CDR3s of TCR alpha and beta were amplified with iRepertoire arm-PCR. TCRdb ran MiXCR on the multiplex PCR reads and lists one entry per CDR3 protein. The table has fewer than 55,000 distinct CDR3 sequences, about 20% seen once. Germline V gene data show CDR1 as LGHDT and CDR2 as YNNKEL (reference sequence). The CDR3 contains 17 residues. General observations from the study: Very few CDR3 sequences were shared between tissue and blood.

On this clonotype itself: As yet, its antigen is unknown. The junction differs from germline at one of its ends, possibly a read error.

The sequence was collected from a human donor with low-grade glioma or glioblastoma, undergoing nonglioma brain surgery, or in good health (not recorded which). The sample was glioma tissue, nonneoplastic brain tissue, or PBMCs (not recorded which). This chain links TRBV3-1 with TRBJ2-1, with D possibly TRBD1 on 7 matching bases. CDR3 sequence (DNA): TGTGCCAGCAGCCAAGAGGTCACAGGGGACTTCTACAATGAGAAGTTCTTC. Translating it yields CASSQEVTGDFYNEKFF.